The 12 T cell receptor beta chains below come from one sample, sequenced in a study of blood T cell repertoires in COVID-19. TCRdb's table, derived via immunoSEQ multiplex PCR, lists solely in-frame clones and lacks some. The table shows around 91,000 clones, with 85% occurring only once. The sample was peripheral blood. The receptors stem from a man of 80 years or more with acute or convalescent COVID-19.

The rearrangement links TRBV18 to TRBJ1-4, with D possibly TRBD1 on 6 matching bases. Germline values: CDR1 KGHSH, CDR2 LQKENI. The CDR3 length is 16 residues. V was cut by 1 base and J by 0 bases, with 9 bases left in between. This CDR3 reads CASSPLNRATNEKLFF. The CDR3 DNA reads as TGTGCCAGCTCACCACTTAACAGGGCAACTAATGAAAAACTGTTTTTT.

This chain connects TRBV30 to TRBJ2-3; TRBD1 matches at 9 bases. Germline assignment: CDR1 GTSNPN and CDR2 SVGIG (reference sequence). The CDR3 covers 16 residues. J lost 6 bases, V lost 3 bases, and 13 bases had no gene match. CDR3 loop: CAWRTGRDRVADTQYF. The CDR3 region has the DNA TGTGCCTGGAGGACAGGACGGGACAGGGTAGCCGATACGCAGTATTTT.

V gene TRBV18 combines with J gene TRBJ1-2, with TRBD1 matching 8 bases. Trimming at V came to 5 bases and at J to 5 bases, leaving 10 bases not matched to a gene. CDR3 size: 15 residues. The V gene's germline CDR1 is KGHSH and CDR2 LQKENI. CDR3 residues: CASSVQGGLQYGYTF. The CDR3 nucleotides read TGTGCCAGCTCAGTACAGGGGGGCCTACAGTATGGCTACACCTTC.

The J gene is TRBJ2-7, the V gene TRBV6-2 or TRBV6-3; 9 nucleotides agree with TRBD1. The CDR3 loop spans 14 amino acids. Germline loops: CDR1 MNHEY, CDR2 SVGEGT. Trimming cost V 5 bases and J 2 bases; bases outside gene matches: 4. This CDR3 is CASSNTGGPYEQYF. For the CDR3, the DNA is TGTGCCAGCAGTAATACAGGGGGCCCCTACGAGCAGTACTTC.

On this clone: At one end the junction does not follow the germline gene, possibly because of a read error. The chain recombines TRBV7-7 with TRBJ2-1; 12 bases match TRBD2. The CDR3 length is 15 residues. Germline V CDR1 and CDR2: SSHAT, FNYEAQ (reference sequence). The CDR3 loop reads CASSSLAGGRDEQFF. In nucleotides, the CDR3 is TGTGCTAGCAGCTCACTAGCGGGAGGCCGGGACGAGCAGTTCTTC.

This chain uses TRBV7-2 with TRBJ1-3, with D hard to call. This CDR3 is built from 15 residues. CDR1 SGHTA and CDR2 FQGNSA come from the germline V gene. V lost 5 bases, J lost 4 bases, and 15 bases lay in between. The CDR3 bases are TGTGCCAGCAGCACCTGGAGTGGAGGGGGAAACACCATATATTTT. Encoded protein: CASSTWSGGGNTIYF.

The CDR3, as DNA: TGTGCCAGCAGTTTGGGAGCGGGAGTGGATACGCAGTATTTT. Translated, it gives CASSLGAGVDTQYF. The chain recombines TRBV28 with TRBJ2-3, with 8 bases identical to TRBD2. The CDR3 consists of 14 residues. V gave up 3 bases and J gave up 6 bases; unmatched junction bases: 5. The germline V gene has CDR1 MDHEN and CDR2 SYDVKM.

The chain combines TRBV9 with TRBJ2-1; 8 positions agree with TRBD2. CDR3 size: 16 residues. CDR1 and CDR2 (germline): SGDLS, YYNGEE. Trimming removed 0 bases from V and 5 bases from J; junction bases left unmatched: 7. CDR3 sequence (DNA): TGTGCCAGCAGCGTAGCGGGAGGGGTAAAAAACAATGAGCAGTTCTTC. It specifies CASSVAGGVKNNEQFF. Full variable domain (remainder filled in from reference TRBV9 and TRBJ2-1): DSGVTQTPKHLITATGQRVTLRCSPRSGDLSVYWYQQSLDQGLQFLIQYYNGEERAKGNILERFSAQQFPDLHSELNLSSLELGDSALYFCASSVAGGVKNNEQFFGPGTRLTVL.

V gene TRBV4-3 combines with J gene TRBJ2-1, with TRBD2 identical over 7 bases. The CDR3 spans 16 residues. In germline, CDR1 is LGHNA, CDR2 YSLEER. V shed 0 bases, J shed 3 bases, and the junction held 5 bases outside the gene matches. The CDR3 protein is CASSQDTAGFYNEQFF. In DNA form, the CDR3 reads TGCGCCAGCAGCCAAGATACAGCGGGATTCTACAATGAGCAGTTCTTC.

The chain employs TRBV7-6 and TRBJ2-7; D might be TRBD1 (6 bases). The CDR3 totals 12 residues. The V gene lost 5 bases and the J gene lost 12 bases, with 17 bases spanning the gap. CDR1 SGHVS and CDR2 FNYEAQ come from the germline V gene. DNA for the CDR3: TGTGCCAGCAGCCCCAGACAGGCGCGGTTGTACTTC. This codes for CASSPRQARLYF.

The chain employs TRBV29-1 and TRBJ1-2; 10 bases map to TRBD1. The CDR3 totals 16 residues. V gave up 6 bases and J gave up 6 bases; unmatched junction bases: 16. The V gene's germline CDR1 is SQVTM and CDR2 ANQGSEA. The CDR3 DNA reads TGCAGCGTATCAGACCCTCCCGGGACAGGGGTCCATGGCTACACCTTC. Its protein is CSVSDPPGTGVHGYTF.

The chain carries TRBV3-1 (or the pseudogene TRBV3-2) and TRBJ2-5, with TRBD2 matching over 11 bases. CDR1 LGHDT and CDR2 YNNKEL come from the germline V gene (reference sequence). J was trimmed by 2 bases and V by 1 base; bases with no gene match: 3. The CDR3 extends over 16 amino acids. Written as DNA, the CDR3 is TGTGCCAGCAGCCAAGGCCTAGCGGGAGGACAAGAGACCCAGTACTTC. It yields the protein CASSQGLAGGQETQYF.